Reported below is one TCR beta chain. This record belongs to a study of blood T cell repertoires in COVID-19. Overall study: COVID-19 samples from acute and convalescent phases originated in the United States, Italy and Spain. The cDNA or gDNA used as material had been derived from T cells, B-cell-depleted T cells, or PBMCs.

Original handling: Amplifying reference gene primers gave estimates of nucleated cell counts. TCRdb's copy holds only in-frame clones and misses some; the assay was immunoSEQ multiplex PCR. That table gives V, J and clone size, and the DNA gave D and trimming. Here the sample spans some 150,000 clones, about 85% being singletons. The CDR3 spans 15 residues. The V end lost 6 bases, the J end lost 3 bases, and 14 bases lay between the germline ends. Germline V CDR1 and CDR2: LNHDA, SQIVND (reference sequence). The specimen sequenced was peripheral blood. The origin of this receptor is a human donor with acute or convalescent COVID-19. The donor label of this sample is uncertain. The chain joins TRBV19 to TRBJ1-4; D call uncertain. The CDR3 here is CASSDMTAANEKLFF. For the CDR3, the DNA is TGTGCCAGTAGCGATATGACGGCGGCTAATGAAAAACTGTTTTTT. The complete variable domain, with remaining parts taken from reference TRBV19 and TRBJ1-4, reads DGGITQSPKYLFRKEGQNVTLSCEQNLNHDAMYWYRQDPGQGLRLIYYSQIVNDFQKGDIAEGYSVSREKKESFPLTVTSAQKNPTAFYLCASSDMTAANEKLFFGSGTQLSVL.